What follows is one T cell receptor (beta chain) and its context. As yet, its antigen is unknown. Using unique molecular identifiers, the investigators prepared the TCRbeta library. TCRdb reprocessed the PCR reads via MiXCR and lists one record per CDR3 protein. This sample has some 550,000 distinct CDR3 sequences, with 20% to 25% found just once. The record originates from a study of T-cell reconstitution after alpha-beta-depleted transplantation in children. Broader study findings: TCRbeta diversity was high at day 60 in some patients (a result of surviving recipient T cells and thymic progenitors). Newly generated T cells supplied most T-cell counts and diversity one year post-transplant. Several hundred expanded graft clones reportedly supplied alpha-beta T cells about two months after transplant.

The sequence derives from a boy in the first two years of life who had a stem cell transplant for acute myeloid leukemia, so the T cells may come from the graft donor. The input for sequencing was PBMCs, mostly from graft donor cells, taken 360 days after TCRalphabeta/CD19-depleted stem cell transplant.

CDR3 nucleotide sequence: TGTGCCAGCAGTTTCGAGGGGGCGCGGTCCGGGGAGCTGTTTTTT. It encodes CASSFEGARSGELFF. The chain combines TRBV27 with TRBJ2-2; the match to TRBD1 covers 7 bases. After removal of 3 bases from V and 6 bases from J, the junction contained 7 bases not matched to a gene. Germline V gives CDR1 MNHEY, CDR2 SMNVEV (reference sequence). The CDR3 contains 15 residues.